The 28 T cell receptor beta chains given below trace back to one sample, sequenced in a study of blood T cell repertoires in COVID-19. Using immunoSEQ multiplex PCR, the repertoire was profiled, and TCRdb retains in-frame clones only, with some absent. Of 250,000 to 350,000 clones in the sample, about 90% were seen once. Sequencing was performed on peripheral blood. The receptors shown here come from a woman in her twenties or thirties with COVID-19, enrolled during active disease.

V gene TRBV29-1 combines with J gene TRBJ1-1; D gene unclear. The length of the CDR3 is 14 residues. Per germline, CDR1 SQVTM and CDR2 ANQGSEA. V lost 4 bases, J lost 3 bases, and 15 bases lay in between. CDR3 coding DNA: TGCAGCGTTGTGAGAGGCCCCAGAGACACTGAAGCTTTCTTT. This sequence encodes CSVVRGPRDTEAFF.

The CDR3 nucleotides read TGTGCCAGCACTCCCGAGCAGTACTTC. Translating gives CASTPEQYF. The chain combines TRBV5-5 with TRBJ2-7; D is unclear. The ends were cut back, 6 bases at V and 6 bases at J, with 4 bases in the middle. Germline CDR1 SGHKS, CDR2 YYEKEE (reference sequence). The CDR3 contains 9 residues.

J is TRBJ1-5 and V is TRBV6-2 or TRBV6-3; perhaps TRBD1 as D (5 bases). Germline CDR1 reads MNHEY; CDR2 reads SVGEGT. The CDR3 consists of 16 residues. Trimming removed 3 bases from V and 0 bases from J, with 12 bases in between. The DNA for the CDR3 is TGTGCCAGCAGTTATTTTGGGGGGAATAGCAATCAGCCCCAGCATTTT. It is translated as CASSYFGGNSNQPQHF.

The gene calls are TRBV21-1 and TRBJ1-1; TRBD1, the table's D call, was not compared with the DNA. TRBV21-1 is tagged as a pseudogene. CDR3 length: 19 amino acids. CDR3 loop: CASSKGVAVRDRGYPEAFF. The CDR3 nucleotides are TGTGCCAGCAGCAAAGGTGTGGCAGTGAGGGACAGGGGGTACCCTGAAGCTTTCTTT.

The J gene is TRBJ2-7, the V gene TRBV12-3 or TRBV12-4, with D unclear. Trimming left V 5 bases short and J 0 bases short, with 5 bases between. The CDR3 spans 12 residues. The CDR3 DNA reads TGTGCCAGCAGTCACTACTCCTACGAGCAGTACTTC. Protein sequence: CASSHYSYEQYF.

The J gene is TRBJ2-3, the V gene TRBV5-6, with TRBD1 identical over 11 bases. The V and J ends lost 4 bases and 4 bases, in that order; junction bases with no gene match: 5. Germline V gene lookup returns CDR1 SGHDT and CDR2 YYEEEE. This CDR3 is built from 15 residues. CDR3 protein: CASSPGQGEADTQYF. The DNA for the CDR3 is TGTGCCAGCAGCCCGGGACAGGGGGAGGCAGATACGCAGTATTTT.

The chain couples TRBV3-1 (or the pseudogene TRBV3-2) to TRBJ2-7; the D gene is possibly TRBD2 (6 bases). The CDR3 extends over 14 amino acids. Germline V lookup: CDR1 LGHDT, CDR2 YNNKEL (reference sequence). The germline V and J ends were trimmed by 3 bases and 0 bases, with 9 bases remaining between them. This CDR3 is CASSQSGRSYEQYF. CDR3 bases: TGTGCCAGCAGCCAGAGCGGGCGCTCCTACGAGCAGTACTTC.

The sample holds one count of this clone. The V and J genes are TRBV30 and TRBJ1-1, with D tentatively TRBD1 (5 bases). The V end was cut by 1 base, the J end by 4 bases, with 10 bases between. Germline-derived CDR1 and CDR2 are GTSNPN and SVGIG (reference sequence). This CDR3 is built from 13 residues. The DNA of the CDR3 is TGTGCCTGGAGTGACACAGGATTCACTGAAGCTTTCTTT. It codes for CAWSDTGFTEAFF.

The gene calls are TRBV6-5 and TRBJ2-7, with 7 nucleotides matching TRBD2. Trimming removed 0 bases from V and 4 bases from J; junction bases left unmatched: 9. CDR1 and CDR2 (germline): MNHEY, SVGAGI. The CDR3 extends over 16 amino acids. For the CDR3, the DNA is TGTGCCAGCAGTTACTCGTCGGGACTAAGTCTATACGAGCAGTACTTC. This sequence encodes CASSYSSGLSLYEQYF.

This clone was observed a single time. DNA for the CDR3: TGTGCCAGCTCCGATAGCGGGAGGGCCCCCAGAGAGCAGTTCTTC. This encodes CASSDSGRAPREQFF. The genes are TRBV19 and TRBJ2-1; 11 bases fit TRBD2. Trimming took 9 bases from V and 10 from J; bases not matched to a gene: 14. The germline V gene has CDR1 LNHDA and CDR2 SQIVND (reference sequence). This CDR3 spans 15 amino acids.

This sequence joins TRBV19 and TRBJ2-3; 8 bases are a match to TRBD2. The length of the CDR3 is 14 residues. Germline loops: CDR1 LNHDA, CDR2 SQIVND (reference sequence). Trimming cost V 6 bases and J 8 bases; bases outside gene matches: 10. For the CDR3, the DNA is TGTGCCAGTAGGACCCCGGGAGGGCCGGGTACGCAGTATTTT. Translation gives CASRTPGGPGTQYF.

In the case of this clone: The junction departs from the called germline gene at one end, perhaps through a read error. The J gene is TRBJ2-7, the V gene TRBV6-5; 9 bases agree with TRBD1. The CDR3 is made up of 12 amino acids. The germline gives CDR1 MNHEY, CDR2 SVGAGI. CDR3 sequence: CVSGQGHYEQYF. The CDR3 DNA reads TGCGTATCGGGACAGGGCCACTACGAGCAGTACTTC.

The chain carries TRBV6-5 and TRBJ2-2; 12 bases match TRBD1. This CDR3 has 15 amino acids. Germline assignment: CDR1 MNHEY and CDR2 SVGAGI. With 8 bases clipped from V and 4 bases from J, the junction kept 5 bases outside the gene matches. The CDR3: CASGDRGPGTGELFF. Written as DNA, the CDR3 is TGTGCCAGCGGGGACAGGGGGCCGGGCACCGGGGAGCTGTTTTTT.

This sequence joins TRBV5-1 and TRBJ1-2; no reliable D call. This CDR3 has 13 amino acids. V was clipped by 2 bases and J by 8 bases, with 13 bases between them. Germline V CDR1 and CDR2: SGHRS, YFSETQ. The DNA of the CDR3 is TGCGCCAGCAGCTTAGAGGGCTATGGCGGCTACACCTTC. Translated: CASSLEGYGGYTF.

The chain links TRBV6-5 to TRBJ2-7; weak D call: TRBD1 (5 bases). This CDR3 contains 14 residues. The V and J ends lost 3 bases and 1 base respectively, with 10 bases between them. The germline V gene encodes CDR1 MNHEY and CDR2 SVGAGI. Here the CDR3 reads CASSYGPGSYEQYF. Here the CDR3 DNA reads TGTGCCAGCAGTTATGGTCCAGGGTCCTACGAGCAGTACTTC.

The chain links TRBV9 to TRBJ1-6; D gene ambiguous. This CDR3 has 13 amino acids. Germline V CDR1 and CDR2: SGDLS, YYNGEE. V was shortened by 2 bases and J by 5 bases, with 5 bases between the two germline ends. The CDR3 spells CASSVTDNSPLHF. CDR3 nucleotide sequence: TGTGCCAGCAGCGTTACGGATAATTCACCCCTCCACTTT.

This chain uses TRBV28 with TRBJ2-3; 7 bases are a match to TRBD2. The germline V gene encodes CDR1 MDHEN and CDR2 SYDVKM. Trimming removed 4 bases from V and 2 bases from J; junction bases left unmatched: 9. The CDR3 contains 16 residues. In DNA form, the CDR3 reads TGTGCCAGCAGTTATCCCCTAGCGGACCCCACAGATACGCAGTATTTT. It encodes CASSYPLADPTDTQYF.

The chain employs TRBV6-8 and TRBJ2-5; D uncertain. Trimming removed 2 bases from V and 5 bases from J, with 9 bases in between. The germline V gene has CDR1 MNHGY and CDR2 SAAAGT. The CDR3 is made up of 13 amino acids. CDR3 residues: CASSYGVSETQYF. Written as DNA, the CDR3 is TGTGCCAGCAGTTACGGTGTAAGCGAGACCCAGTACTTC.

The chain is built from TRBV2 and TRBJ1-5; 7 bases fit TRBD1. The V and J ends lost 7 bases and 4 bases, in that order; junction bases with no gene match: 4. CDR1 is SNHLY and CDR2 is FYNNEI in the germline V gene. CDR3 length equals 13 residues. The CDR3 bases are TGTGCCAGCACCACAGGGGCGAATCAGCCCCAGCATTTT. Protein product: CASTTGANQPQHF.

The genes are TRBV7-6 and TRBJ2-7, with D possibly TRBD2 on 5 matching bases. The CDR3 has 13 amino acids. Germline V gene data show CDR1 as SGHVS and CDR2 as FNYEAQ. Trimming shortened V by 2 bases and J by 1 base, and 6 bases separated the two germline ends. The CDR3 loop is CASSLRGSYEQYF. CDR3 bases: TGTGCCAGCAGCTTACGGGGATCCTACGAGCAGTACTTC.

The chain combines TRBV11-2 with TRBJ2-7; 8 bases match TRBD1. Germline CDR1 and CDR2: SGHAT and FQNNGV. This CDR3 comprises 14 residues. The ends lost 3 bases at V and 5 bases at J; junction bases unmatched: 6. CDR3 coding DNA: TGTGCCAGCAGCTTTGGACAGGGTTACGACGAGCAGTACTTC. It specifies CASSFGQGYDEQYF. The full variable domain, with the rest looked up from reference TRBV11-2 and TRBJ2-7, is EAGVAQSPRYKIIEKRQSVAFWCNPISGHATLYWYQQILGQGPKLLIQFQNNGVVDDSQLPKDRFSAERLKGVDSTLKIQPAKLEDSAVYLCASSFGQGYDEQYFGPGTRLTVT.

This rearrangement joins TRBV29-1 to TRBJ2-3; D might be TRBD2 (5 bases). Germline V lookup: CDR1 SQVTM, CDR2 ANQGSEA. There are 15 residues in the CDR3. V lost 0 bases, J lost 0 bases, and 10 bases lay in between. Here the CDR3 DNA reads TGCAGCGTTGAAGAGGGAGCGGCTAGCACAGATACGCAGTATTTT. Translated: CSVEEGAASTDTQYF.

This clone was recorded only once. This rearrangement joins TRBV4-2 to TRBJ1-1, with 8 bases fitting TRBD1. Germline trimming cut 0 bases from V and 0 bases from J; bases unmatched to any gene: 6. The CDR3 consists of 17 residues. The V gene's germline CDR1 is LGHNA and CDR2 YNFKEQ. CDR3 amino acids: CASSQDTAGGLNTEAFF. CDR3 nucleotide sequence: TGTGCCAGCAGCCAAGATACCGCAGGGGGCTTGAACACTGAAGCTTTCTTT.

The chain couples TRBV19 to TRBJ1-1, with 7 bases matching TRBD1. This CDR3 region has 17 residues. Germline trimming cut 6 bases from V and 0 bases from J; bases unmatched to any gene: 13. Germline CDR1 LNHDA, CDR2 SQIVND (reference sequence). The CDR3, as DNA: TGTGCCAGTAGAGCCGACAGGGATGATATGATGAACACTGAAGCTTTCTTT. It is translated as CASRADRDDMMNTEAFF.

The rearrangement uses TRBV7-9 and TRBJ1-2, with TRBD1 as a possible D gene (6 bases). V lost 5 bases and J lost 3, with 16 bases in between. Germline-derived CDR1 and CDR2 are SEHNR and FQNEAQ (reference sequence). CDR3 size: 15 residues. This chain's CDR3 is CASSPILGGYYGYTF. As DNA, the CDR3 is TGTGCCAGCAGCCCCATCCTTGGGGGCTACTATGGCTACACCTTC.

DNA for the CDR3: TGTGCCAGCAGTTTCGCGAACACCGGGGAGCTGTTTTTT. This encodes CASSFANTGELFF. The chain joins TRBV27 to TRBJ2-2; D remains ambiguous. Germline CDR1 is MNHEY and CDR2 is SMNVEV (reference sequence). V gave up 3 bases and J gave up 0 bases, with 2 bases separating them. The length of the CDR3 is 13 residues.

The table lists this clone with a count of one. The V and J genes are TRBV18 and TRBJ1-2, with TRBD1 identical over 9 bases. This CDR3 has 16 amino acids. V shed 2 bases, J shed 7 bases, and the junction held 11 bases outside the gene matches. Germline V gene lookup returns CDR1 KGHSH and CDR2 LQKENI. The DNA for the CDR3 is TGTGCCAGCTCACCAACCGGGACAGGGCCTTTCGCTGGCTACACCTTC. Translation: CASSPTGTGPFAGYTF.

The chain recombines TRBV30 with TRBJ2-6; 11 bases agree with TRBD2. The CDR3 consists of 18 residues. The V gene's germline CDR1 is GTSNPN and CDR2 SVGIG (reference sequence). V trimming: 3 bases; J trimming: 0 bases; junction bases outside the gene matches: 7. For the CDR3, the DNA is TGTGCCTGGAGCAGAGCCCTAGCGGGGGGCTCTGGGGCCAACGTCCTGACTTTC. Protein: CAWSRALAGGSGANVLTF.